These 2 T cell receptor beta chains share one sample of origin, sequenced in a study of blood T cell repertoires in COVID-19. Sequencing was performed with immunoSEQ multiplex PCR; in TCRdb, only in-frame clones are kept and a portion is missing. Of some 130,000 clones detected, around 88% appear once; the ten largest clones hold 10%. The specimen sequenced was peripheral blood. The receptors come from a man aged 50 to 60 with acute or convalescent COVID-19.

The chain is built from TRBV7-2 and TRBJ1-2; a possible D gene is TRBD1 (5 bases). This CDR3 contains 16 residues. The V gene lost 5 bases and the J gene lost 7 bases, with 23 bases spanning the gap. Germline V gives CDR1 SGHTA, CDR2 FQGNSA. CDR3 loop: CASSPIMLGGVRGYTF. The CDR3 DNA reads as TGTGCCAGCAGCCCCATCATGTTGGGAGGGGTCCGTGGCTACACCTTC.

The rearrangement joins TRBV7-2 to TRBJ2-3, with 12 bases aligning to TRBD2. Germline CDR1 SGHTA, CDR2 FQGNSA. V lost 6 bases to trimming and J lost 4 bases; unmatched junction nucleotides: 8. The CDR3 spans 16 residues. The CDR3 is CASSRGLAGPPDTQYF. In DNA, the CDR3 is TGTGCCAGCAGTCGAGGACTAGCGGGACCCCCAGATACGCAGTATTTT.